This is a list of T cell receptor beta chains from one sample in a study of blood T cells in healthy people across ages. One entry per CDR3 protein results from TCRdb running MiXCR on the 5' RACE reads. Among 850,000 to 1,100,000 distinct CDR3 sequences listed, roughly two fifths were seen once. Material: blood. Receptor source: a man between 18 and 29 years old in good health. Both conserved end residues are part of each CDR3. The D gene is left open where the match is weak. Size is omitted from some rows. Given values are once, few, many or a class for expanded clones.

>.|.|TRBV20-1|TRBJ1-4
TGCAGTGCTAGGACAGGAAAGGATGAAAAACTGTTTTTT
CSARTGKDEKLFF
>few|.|TRBV6-5|TRBJ1-1
TGTGCCAGCAGGGCAACAGGGCTAATGAACACTGAAGCTTTCTTT
CASRATGLMNTEAFF
>.|TRBD2|TRBV2|TRBJ2-1
TGTGCCAGCAGTGATCAAGCGGGGGAGTACAATGAGCAGTTCTTC
CASSDQAGEYNEQFF
>.|.|TRBV2|TRBJ2-1
TGTGCCAGCAGTGGCCCCCAAAGCTCCTACAATGAGCAGTTCTTC
CASSGPQSSYNEQFF
>.|.|TRBV28|TRBJ2-3
TGTGCCAGCAGTCCCCCGACTACCTGGACGCAGTATTTT
CASSPPTTWTQYF
>.|.|TRBV10-3|TRBJ1-2
TGTGCCATCAGTGGATTCGGCGGTACTAACTATGGCTACACCTTC
CAISGFGGTNYGYTF
>many|.|TRBV12-3/TRBV12-4|TRBJ2-3
TGTGCCAGCAGGGGGGGTAGCACAGATACGCAGTATTTT
CASRGGSTDTQYF
>.|.|TRBV6-2/TRBV6-3|TRBJ2-7
TGTGCCAGCAGGACGGACAGTTACGAGCAGTACTTC
CASRTDSYEQYF
>few|TRBD1|TRBV15|TRBJ2-1
TGTGCCACCAGCAGGATAGACAGGGGGCCTCGCAATGAGCAGTTCTTC
CATSRIDRGPRNEQFF
>few|.|TRBV7-9|TRBJ1-1
TGTGCCAGCAGCTTAGTAGCGTATCCCACTGAAGCTTTCTTT
CASSLVAYPTEAFF
>.|.|TRBV6-5|TRBJ1-2
TGTGCCAGCAGTTACCCAGGGCATGGCTACACCTTC
CASSYPGHGYTF
>.|.|TRBV29-1|TRBJ1-2
TGCAGCGTTGAAGACAGGCGCGTAGGCTACACCTTC
CSVEDRRVGYTF
>few|TRBD1|TRBV27|TRBJ2-5
TGTGCCAGCAGTCCGGGGACAGCTTTCGACCAAGAGACCCAGTACTTC
CASSPGTAFDQETQYF
>.|.|TRBV4-3|TRBJ2-1
TGCGCCAGCAGCCAAGATTTTGATCGACAGTTGCCGTTCTTC
CASSQDFDRQLPFF
>.|TRBD1|TRBV20-1|TRBJ1-5
TGCAGTGCTTCTGCGGACAGGGTTGACCAGCCCCAGCATTTT
CSASADRVDQPQHF
>few|.|TRBV20-1|TRBJ1-2
TGCAGTGCTAGAACCCGGCAGGAGGGTGGCTACACCTTC
CSARTRQEGGYTF
>.|.|TRBV5-1|TRBJ2-4
TGCGCCAGCAGCTTGGCCTCAGGCCTGAACATTCAGTACTTC
CASSLASGLNIQYF
>.|.|TRBV28|TRBJ1-2
TGTGCCAGCAGTGCGGGGGGGCTCAACTATGGCTACACCTTC
CASSAGGLNYGYTF
>.|.|TRBV28|TRBJ1-2
TGTGCCAGCAACAGGGTGGACTATGGCTACACCTTC
CASNRVDYGYTF
>few|.|TRBV9|TRBJ2-1
TGTGCCAGCAGTGCCCGGGACCTTGAGGGTGAGCAGTTCTTC
CASSARDLEGEQFF
>few|.|TRBV2|TRBJ2-1
TGTGCCAGCAGTGGACGACAGAGTAGCTCCTACAATGAGCAGTTCTTC
CASSGRQSSSYNEQFF
>few|TRBD1|TRBV2|TRBJ2-7
TGTGCCAGCAAGACCGGGACAGGGTTCTACGAGCAGTACTTC
CASKTGTGFYEQYF
>few|.|TRBV12-3/TRBV12-4|TRBJ1-2
TGTGCCAGCGCCACGGGGACCGGGACTAACTATGGCTACACCTTC
CASATGTGTNYGYTF
>.|.|TRBV4-2|TRBJ1-2
TGTGCCAGCAGCCAAGATACCGGCTATCAAGGCTACACCTTC
CASSQDTGYQGYTF
>once|TRBD1|TRBV7-9|TRBJ1-2
TGTGCCAGCAGCCAGGGGACAGGGCGAAGTGGCTACACCTTC
CASSQGTGRSGYTF
>.|TRBD1|TRBV19|TRBJ2-7
TGTGCCAGCAGTACCGGGACAGTATACGAGCAGTACTTC
CASSTGTVYEQYF
>.|TRBD1|TRBV12-3/TRBV12-4|TRBJ1-5
TGTGCCAGCAAGTTCGGACAGGGGGAAAATCAGCCCCAGCATTTT
CASKFGQGENQPQHF
>few|TRBD2|TRBV20-1|TRBJ2-1
TGCAGTGCTAGGCCGGGGGGGCCCCTCAGTGAGCAGTTCTTC
CSARPGGPLSEQFF
>.|.|TRBV20-1|TRBJ1-1
TGCAGTGCCCCCCGCTCTTACATGAGGAACACTGAAGCTTTCTTT
CSAPRSYMRNTEAFF
>.|TRBD2|TRBV10-3|TRBJ2-1
TGTGCCACTTCTGGGTTTAGCGGGGGCCAAGCCTACAATGAGCAGTTCTTC
CATSGFSGGQAYNEQFF
>.|.|TRBV12-3/TRBV12-4|TRBJ1-2
TGTGCCAGCAGTTCCGCCGGGTCCCTCTATGGCTACACCTTC
CASSSAGSLYGYTF
>.|.|TRBV5-5|TRBJ1-1
TGTGCCAGCAGACCTTCGTTAGGGACGAACACTGAAGCTTTCTTT
CASRPSLGTNTEAFF
>few|.|TRBV7-3|TRBJ2-1
TGTGCCAGCAGCAAACTAAAAGGGGTTGGATACAATGAGCAGTTCTTC
CASSKLKGVGYNEQFF
>.|.|TRBV20-1|TRBJ2-5
TGCAGTGCTAGGGACGTGTCGGCCCAGTACTTC
CSARDVSAQYF
>.|TRBD2|TRBV7-3|TRBJ2-3
TGTGCCAGCAGCTCTTTGGTAGCGGGAGTCCTATCTTTCAACACAGATACGCAGTATTTT
CASSSLVAGVLSFNTDTQYF
>few|.|TRBV7-2|TRBJ2-7
TGTGCCAGCAGCTTAGTTTCAGGGGAGCAGTACTTC
CASSLVSGEQYF
>.|.|TRBV5-1|TRBJ2-6
TGCGCCAGCAGCTCCCAGATTAACTCTGGGGCCAACGTCCTGACTTTC
CASSSQINSGANVLTF
>many|.|TRBV7-2|TRBJ1-4
TGTGCCAGCAGCTTACGGACGGGGGGAGAAAAACTGTTTTTT
CASSLRTGGEKLFF